Only a few counts were recorded for the clone carrying this T cell receptor (beta chain). Its antigen is still unknown. The data were obtained in a study of T-cell reconstitution after alpha-beta-depleted transplantation in children. General study results and limits: T-cell counts and diversity at one year post-transplant came mainly from newly produced T cells. Certain patients had high TCRbeta diversity at day 60, and it came from recipient T cells and thymic progenitors that survived. Several hundred expanded graft clones reportedly gave rise to the alpha-beta T cells present about two months after transplant.

Unique molecular identifiers featured in how the TCRbeta library was prepared. MiXCR, applied by TCRdb to the PCR reads, yields one record per CDR3 protein. The table shows 500,000 to 750,000 distinct CDR3 sequences, with 27% occurring only once. J lost 0 bases, V lost 0 bases, and 9 bases had no gene match. Germline assignment: CDR1 SGDLS and CDR2 YYNGEE. CDR3 length: 18 residues. The genes are TRBV9 and TRBJ2-7, with TRBD1 matching over 10 bases. Sample: PBMCs, taken before TCRalphabeta/CD19-depleted stem cell transplant. The receptor's source is a boy under two years old with Wiskott-Aldrich syndrome, due to receive a stem cell transplant. The CDR3 nucleotides read TGTGCCAGCAGCGTAGGACAGGGGGCTGGGCGGGTCTCCTACGAGCAGTACTTC. Protein sequence: CASSVGQGAGRVSYEQYF.